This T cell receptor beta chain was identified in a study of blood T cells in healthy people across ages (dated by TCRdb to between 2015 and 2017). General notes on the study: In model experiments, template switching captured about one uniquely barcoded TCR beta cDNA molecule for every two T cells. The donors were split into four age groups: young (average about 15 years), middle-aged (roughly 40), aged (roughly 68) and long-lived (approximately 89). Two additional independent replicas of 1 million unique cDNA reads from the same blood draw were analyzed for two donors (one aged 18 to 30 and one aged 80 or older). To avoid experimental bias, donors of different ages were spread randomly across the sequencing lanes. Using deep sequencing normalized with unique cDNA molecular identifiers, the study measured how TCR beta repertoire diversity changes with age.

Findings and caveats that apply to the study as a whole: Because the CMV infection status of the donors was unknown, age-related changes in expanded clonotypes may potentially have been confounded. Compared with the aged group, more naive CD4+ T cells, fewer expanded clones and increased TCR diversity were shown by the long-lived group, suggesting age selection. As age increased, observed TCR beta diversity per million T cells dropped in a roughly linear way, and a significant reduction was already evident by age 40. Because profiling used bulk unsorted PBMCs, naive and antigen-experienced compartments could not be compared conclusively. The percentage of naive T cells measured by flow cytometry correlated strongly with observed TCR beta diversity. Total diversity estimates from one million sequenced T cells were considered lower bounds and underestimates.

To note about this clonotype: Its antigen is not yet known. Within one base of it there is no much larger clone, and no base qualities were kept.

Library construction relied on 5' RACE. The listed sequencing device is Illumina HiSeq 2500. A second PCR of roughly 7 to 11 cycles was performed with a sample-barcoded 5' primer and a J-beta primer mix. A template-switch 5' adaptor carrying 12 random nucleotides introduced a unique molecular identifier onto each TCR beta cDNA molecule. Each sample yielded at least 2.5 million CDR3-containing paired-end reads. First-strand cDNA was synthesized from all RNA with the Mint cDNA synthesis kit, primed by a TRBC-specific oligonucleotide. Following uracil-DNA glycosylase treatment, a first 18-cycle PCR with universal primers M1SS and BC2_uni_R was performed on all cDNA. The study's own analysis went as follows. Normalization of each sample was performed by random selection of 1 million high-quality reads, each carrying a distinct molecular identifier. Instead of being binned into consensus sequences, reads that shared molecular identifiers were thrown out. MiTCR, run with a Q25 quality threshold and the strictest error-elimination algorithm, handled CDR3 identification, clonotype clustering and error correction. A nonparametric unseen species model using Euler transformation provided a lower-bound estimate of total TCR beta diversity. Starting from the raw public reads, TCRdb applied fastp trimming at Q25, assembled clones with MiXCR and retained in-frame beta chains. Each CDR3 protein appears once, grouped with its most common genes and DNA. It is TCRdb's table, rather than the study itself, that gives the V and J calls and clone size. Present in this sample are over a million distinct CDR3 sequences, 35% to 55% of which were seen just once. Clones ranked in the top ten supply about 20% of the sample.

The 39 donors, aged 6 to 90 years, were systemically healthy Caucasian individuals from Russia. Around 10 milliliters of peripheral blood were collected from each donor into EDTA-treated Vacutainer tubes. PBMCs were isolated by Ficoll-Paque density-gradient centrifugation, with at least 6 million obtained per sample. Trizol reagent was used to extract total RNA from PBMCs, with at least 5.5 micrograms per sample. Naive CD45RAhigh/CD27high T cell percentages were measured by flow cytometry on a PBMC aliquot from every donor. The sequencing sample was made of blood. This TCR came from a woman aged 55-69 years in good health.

The CDR3 protein sequence reads: CASSPVLNNTGELFF. The DNA is as follows: TGTGCCAGCAGCCCCGTGCTGAACAACACCGGGGAGCTGTTTTTT. The chain is made from TRBV11-1 and TRBJ2-2, with the D gene not clear enough to name. Measured from the cysteine to the phenylalanine, the CDR3 is 15 residues long. Only the CDR3 DNA is retained, 45 bases long and in frame from the first base. CDR1 SGHAT and CDR2 FQDESV are derived from the germline V gene (reference sequence). The junction carries 12 bases between V and J, which are trimmed by 5 bases and 2 bases respectively. The full variable domain, completed from the reference TRBV11-1 and TRBJ2-2 proteins outside the CDR3, reads EAEVAQSPRYKITEKSQAVAFWCDPISGHATLYWYRQILGQGPELLVQFQDESVVDDSQLPKDRFSAERLKGVDSTLKIQPAELGDSAMYLCASSPVLNNTGELFFGEGSRLTVL.